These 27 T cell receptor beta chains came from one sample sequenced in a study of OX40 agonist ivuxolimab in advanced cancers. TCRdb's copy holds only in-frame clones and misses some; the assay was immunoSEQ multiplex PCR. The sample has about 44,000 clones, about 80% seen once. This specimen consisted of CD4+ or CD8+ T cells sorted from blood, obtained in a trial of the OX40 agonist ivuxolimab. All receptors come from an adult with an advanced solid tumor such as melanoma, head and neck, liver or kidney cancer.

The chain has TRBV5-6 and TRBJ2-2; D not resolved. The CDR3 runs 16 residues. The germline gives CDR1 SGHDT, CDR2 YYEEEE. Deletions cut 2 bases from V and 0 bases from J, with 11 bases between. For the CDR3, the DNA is TGTGCCAGCAGCTTAAAAAGTGTTGCGAACACCGGGGAGCTGTTTTTT. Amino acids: CASSLKSVANTGELFF. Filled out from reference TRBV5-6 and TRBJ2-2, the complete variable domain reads DAGVTQSPTHLIKTRGQQVTLRCSPKSGHDTVSWYQQALGQGPQFIFQYYEEEERQRGNFPDRFSGHQFPNYSSELNVNALLLGDSALYLCASSLKSVANTGELFFGEGSRLTVL.

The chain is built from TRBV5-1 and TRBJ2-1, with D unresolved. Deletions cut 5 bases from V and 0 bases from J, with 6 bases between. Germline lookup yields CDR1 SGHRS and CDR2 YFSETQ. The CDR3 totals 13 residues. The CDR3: CASRVSSYNEQFF. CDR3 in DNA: TGCGCCAGCAGGGTGTCCTCCTACAATGAGCAGTTCTTC.

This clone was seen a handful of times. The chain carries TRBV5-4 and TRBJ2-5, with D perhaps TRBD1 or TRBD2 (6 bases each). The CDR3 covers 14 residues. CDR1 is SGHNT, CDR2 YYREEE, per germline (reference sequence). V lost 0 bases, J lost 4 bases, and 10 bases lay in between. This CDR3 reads CASSLDGGAETQYF. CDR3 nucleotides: TGTGCCAGCAGCTTGGACGGGGGCGCAGAGACCCAGTACTTC.

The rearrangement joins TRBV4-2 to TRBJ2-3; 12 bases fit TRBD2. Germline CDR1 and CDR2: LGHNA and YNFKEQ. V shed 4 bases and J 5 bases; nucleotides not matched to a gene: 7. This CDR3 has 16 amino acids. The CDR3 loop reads CASSRPASGGGDTQYF. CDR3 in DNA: TGTGCCAGCAGCCGCCCCGCTAGCGGGGGGGGAGATACGCAGTATTTT.

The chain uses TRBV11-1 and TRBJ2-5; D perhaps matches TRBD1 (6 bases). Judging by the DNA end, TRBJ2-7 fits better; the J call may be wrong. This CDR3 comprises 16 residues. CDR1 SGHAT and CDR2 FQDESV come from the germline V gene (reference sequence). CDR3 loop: CASSLDDRPRVYEQYF. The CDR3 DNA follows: TGTGCCAGCAGCTTAGATGACAGGCCTAGGGTCTACGAGCAGTACTTC.

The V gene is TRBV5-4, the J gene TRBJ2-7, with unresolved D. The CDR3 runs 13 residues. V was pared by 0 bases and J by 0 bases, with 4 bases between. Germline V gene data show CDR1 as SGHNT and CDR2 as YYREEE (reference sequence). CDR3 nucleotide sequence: TGTGCCAGCAGCTTGGGGCACTCCTACGAGCAGTACTTC. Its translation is CASSLGHSYEQYF.

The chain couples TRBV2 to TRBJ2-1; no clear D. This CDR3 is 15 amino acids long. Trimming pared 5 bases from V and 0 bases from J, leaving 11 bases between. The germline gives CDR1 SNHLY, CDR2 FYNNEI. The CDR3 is CASSQDGSSYNEQFF. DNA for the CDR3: TGTGCCAGCAGTCAAGACGGCAGCTCCTACAATGAGCAGTTCTTC.

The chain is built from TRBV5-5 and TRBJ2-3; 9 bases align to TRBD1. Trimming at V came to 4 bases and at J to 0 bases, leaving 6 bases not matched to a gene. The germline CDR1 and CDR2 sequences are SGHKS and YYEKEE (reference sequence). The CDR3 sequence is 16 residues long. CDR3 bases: TGTGCCAGCAGCCATACAGGGGGCCGGAGCACAGATACGCAGTATTTT. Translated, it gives CASSHTGGRSTDTQYF.

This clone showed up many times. This CDR3 is CASSLDRAGYGYTF. CDR3 DNA: TGCGCCAGCAGCTTGGACAGGGCTGGCTATGGCTACACCTTC. The V gene is TRBV5-1, the J gene TRBJ1-2, with a weak D call TRBD1 (6 bases). The V and J ends lost 0 bases and 4 bases respectively, with 10 bases between them. The CDR3 totals 14 residues. CDR1 and CDR2 from the germline V gene are SGHRS and YFSETQ.

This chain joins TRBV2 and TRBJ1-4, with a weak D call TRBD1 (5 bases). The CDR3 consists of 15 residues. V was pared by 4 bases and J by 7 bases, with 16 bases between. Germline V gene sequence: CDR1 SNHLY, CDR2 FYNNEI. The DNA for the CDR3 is TGTGCCAGCAGTGGGGAACCCGGGACTGGTGAAAAACTGTTTTTT. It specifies CASSGEPGTGEKLFF.

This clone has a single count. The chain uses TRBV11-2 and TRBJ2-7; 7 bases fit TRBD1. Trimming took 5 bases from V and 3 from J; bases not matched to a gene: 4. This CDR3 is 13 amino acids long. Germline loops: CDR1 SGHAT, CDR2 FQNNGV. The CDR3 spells CASSRTGIYEQYF. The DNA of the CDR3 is TGTGCCAGCAGCCGGACAGGAATCTACGAGCAGTACTTC.

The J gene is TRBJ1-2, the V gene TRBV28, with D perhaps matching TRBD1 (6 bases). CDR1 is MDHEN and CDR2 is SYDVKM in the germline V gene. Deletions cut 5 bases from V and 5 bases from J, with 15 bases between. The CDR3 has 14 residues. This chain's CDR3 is CASSVRQVLYGYTF. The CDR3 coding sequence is TGTGCCAGCAGTGTTCGACAGGTTTTATATGGCTACACCTTC.

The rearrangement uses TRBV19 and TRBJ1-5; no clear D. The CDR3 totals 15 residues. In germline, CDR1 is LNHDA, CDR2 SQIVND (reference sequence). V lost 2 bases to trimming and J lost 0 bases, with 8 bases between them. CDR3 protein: CASSIMGDSNQPQHF. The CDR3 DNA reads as TGTGCCAGTAGTATAATGGGAGATAGCAATCAGCCCCAGCATTTT.

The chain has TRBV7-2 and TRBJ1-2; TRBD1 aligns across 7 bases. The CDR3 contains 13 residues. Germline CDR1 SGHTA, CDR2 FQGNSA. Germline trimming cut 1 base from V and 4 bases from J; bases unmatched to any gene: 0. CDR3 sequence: CASSLGDSYGYTF. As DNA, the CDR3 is TGTGCCAGCAGCTTAGGGGACAGCTATGGCTACACCTTC. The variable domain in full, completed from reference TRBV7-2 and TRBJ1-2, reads GAGVSQSPSNKVTEKGKDVELRCDPISGHTALYWYRQSLGQGLEFLIYFQGNSAPDKSGLPSDRFSAERTGGSVSTLTIQRTQQEDSAVYLCASSLGDSYGYTFGSGTRLTVV.

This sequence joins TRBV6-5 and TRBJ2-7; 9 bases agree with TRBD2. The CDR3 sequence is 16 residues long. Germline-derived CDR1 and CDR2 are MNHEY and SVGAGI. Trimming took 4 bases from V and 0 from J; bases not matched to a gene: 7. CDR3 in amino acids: CASSSLTSGSSYEQYF. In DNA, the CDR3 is TGTGCCAGCAGTTCCCTGACTAGCGGCAGCTCCTACGAGCAGTACTTC.

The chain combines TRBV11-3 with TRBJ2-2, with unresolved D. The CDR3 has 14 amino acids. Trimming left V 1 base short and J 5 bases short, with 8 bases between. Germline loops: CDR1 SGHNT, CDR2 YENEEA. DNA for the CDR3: TGTGCCAGCAGCTTAGCATCTGGAACCGGGGAGCTGTTTTTT. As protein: CASSLASGTGELFF.

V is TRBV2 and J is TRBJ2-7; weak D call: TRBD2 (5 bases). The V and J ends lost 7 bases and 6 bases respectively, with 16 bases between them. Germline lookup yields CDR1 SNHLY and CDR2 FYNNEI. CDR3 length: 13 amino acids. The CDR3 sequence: CASTRDPIGEQYF. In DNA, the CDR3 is TGTGCCAGCACCCGGGATCCGATAGGCGAGCAGTACTTC.

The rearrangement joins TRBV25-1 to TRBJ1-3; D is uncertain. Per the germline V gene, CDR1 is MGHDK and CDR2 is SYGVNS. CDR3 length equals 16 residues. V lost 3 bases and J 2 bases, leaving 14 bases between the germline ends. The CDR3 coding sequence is TGTGCCAGCAGTGATTGGTTGGGTGGAGCTGGAAACACCATATATTTT. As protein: CASSDWLGGAGNTIYF. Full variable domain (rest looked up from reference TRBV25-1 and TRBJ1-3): EADIYQTPRYLVIGTGKKITLECSQTMGHDKMYWYQQDPGMELHLIHYSYGVNSTEKGDLSSESTVSRIRTEHFPLTLESARPSHTSQYLCASSDWLGGAGNTIYFGEGSWLTVV.

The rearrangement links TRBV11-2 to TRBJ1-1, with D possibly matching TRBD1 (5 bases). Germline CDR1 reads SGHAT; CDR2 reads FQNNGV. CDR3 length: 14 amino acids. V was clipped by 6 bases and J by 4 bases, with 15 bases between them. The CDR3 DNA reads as TGTGCCAGCAGTCCAGGGCCAAGGGCCACTGAAGCTTTCTTT. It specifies CASSPGPRATEAFF.

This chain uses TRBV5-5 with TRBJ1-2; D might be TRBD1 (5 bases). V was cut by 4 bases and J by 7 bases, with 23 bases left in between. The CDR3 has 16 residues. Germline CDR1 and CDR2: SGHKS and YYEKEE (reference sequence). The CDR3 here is CASSHGTAGQLGGYTF. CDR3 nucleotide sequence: TGTGCCAGCAGCCACGGGACCGCAGGGCAGTTAGGTGGCTACACCTTC.

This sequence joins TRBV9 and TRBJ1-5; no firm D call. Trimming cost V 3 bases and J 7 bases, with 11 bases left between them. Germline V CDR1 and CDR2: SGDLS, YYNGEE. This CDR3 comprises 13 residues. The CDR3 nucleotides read TGTGCCAGCAGCGGATCGACGGGGCAGCCCCAGCATTTT. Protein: CASSGSTGQPQHF.

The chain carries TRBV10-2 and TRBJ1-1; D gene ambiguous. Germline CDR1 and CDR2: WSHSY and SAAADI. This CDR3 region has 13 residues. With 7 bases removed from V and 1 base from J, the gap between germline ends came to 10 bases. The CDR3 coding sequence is TGCGCCAGCAAGGAAAAGGGGAACACTGAAGCTTTCTTT. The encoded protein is CASKEKGNTEAFF.

This chain's CDR3 is CASRGGSNTGELFF. The DNA of the CDR3 is TGTGCCAGCAGGGGGGGATCGAACACCGGGGAGCTGTTTTTT. This rearrangement joins TRBV27 to TRBJ2-2, with D perhaps TRBD2 (6 bases). This CDR3 has 14 residues. Germline CDR1 and CDR2: MNHEY and SMNVEV (reference sequence). The V end was cut by 6 bases, the J end by 0 bases, with 8 bases between.

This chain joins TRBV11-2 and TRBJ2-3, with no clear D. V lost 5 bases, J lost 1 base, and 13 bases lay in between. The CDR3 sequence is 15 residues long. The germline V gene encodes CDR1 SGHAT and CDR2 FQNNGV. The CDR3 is CASSPTRAGTDTQYF. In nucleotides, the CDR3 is TGTGCCAGCAGCCCGACAAGGGCGGGCACAGATACGCAGTATTTT.

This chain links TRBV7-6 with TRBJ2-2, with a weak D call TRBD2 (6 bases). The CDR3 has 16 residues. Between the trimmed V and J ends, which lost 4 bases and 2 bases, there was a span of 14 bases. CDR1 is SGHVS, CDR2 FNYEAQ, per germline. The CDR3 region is CASSSKEGYNTGELFF. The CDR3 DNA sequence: TGTGCCAGCAGCTCAAAGGAGGGGTATAACACCGGGGAGCTGTTTTTT.

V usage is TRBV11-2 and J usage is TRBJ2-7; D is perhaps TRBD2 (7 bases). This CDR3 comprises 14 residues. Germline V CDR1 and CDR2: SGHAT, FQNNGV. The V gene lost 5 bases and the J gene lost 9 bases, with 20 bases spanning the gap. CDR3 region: CASSQAPGGAGQYF. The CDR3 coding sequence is TGTGCCAGCAGCCAGGCCCCGGGGGGCGCGGGGCAGTACTTC.

DNA for the CDR3: TGTGCCAGCAGCTTAGGAACGGCCGGTGAGCAGTTCTTC. Amino acids: CASSLGTAGEQFF. The V and J genes are TRBV7-8 and TRBJ2-1; no definite D call. The CDR3 covers 13 residues. V shed 1 base and J shed 9 bases, with 10 bases lying between them. Germline CDR1 reads SGHVS; CDR2 reads FQNEAQ.